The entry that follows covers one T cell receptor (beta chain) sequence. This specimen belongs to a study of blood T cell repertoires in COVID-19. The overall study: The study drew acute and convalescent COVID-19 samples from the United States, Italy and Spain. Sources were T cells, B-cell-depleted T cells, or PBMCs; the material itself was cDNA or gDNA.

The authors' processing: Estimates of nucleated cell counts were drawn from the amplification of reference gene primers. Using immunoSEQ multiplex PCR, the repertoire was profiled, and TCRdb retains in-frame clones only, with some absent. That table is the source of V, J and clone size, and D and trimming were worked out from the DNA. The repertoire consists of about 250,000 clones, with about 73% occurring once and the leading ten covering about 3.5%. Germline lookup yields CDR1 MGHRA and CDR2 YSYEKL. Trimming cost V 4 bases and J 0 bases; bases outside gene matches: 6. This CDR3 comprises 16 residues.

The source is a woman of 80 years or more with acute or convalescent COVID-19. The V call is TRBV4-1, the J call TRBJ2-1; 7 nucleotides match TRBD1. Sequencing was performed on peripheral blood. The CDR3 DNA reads TGCGCCAGCAGCCCCACGGGACAGACCTCCTACAATGAGCAGTTCTTC. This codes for CASSPTGQTSYNEQFF.